Included here is one T cell receptor (beta chain) sequence, with context. No antigen is known for it. The sample originates from a study of Ad26.COV2.S vaccination and SARS-CoV-2 variants. Overall study context: Into the muscle, Ad26.COV2.S was dosed once or twice, 56 days apart.

The method was immunoSEQ multiplex PCR; TCRdb's version includes in-frame clones alone and lacks a portion of them. The profile shows more than 400,000 clones, 92% of them singletons. This CDR3 has 14 residues. Germline V CDR1 and CDR2: LNHDA, SQIVND (reference sequence). V was pared by 3 bases and J by 3 bases, with 8 bases between. The sample's treatment: around 19 received Ad26.COV2.S at low or high dose, single or two shots; about 5 received placebo; per-sample allocation not given. Specimen acquisition occurred on day 63 following the initial vaccine or placebo injection. Vaccination employed an Ad26 vector expressing the Wuhan-strain SARS-CoV-2 spike. Study-wide points: It was vaccine recipients, not placebo recipients, who had the higher spike-specific TCR breadth.

The material sequenced was peripheral blood, taken in a trial of Ad26.COV2.S vaccine versus placebo. The clonotype comes from a person aged 18 to 65 who received the Ad26.COV2.S COVID-19 vaccine or a placebo. The V and J genes are TRBV19 and TRBJ1-4, with a weak D call TRBD1 (6 bases). In DNA, the CDR3 is TGTGCCAGTAGTATGGACAGAGCTAATGAAAAACTGTTTTTT. It encodes CASSMDRANEKLFF.